The rows below give T cell receptor beta chains drawn from one sample of a study of Ad26.COV2.S vaccination and SARS-CoV-2 variants. Data came from immunoSEQ multiplex PCR; TCRdb stores just in-frame clones and leaves some out. The sample lists about 350,000 clones, 80% to 90% seen once, with 5% in the top ten. This material consisted of peripheral blood, taken in a trial of Ad26.COV2.S vaccine versus placebo. These receptors all stem from a person between 18 and 60 years old who received the Ad26.COV2.S COVID-19 vaccine or a placebo. The CDR3 runs from the conserved cysteine through the conserved F or W. The order of the fields is CDR3 DNA, CDR3 protein, J gene, clone size, V gene, D gene. A D gene is named only where the DNA matches it firmly. The size of a clone is reported for some rows only, either as once, few or many, or as a class for expanded clones.

cdr3_nt: TGTGCCAGCAGTTTATTTCCGGGTGGGACTGAAGCTTTCTTT
cdr3_aa: CASSLFPGGTEAFF
j_call: TRBJ1-1
clone_size: NA
v_call: TRBV27
d_call: NA

cdr3_nt: TGTGCCAGCAGTTTTTCCAGACTCCAAGAGACCCAGTACTTC
cdr3_aa: CASSFSRLQETQYF
j_call: TRBJ2-5
clone_size: NA
v_call: TRBV28
d_call: NA

cdr3_nt: TGTGCCAGCACCACGACGGCGAACACCGGGGAGCTGTTTTTT
cdr3_aa: CASTTTANTGELFF
j_call: TRBJ2-2
clone_size: once
v_call: TRBV7-8
d_call: NA

cdr3_nt: TGTGCCAGCAGCTCCGGGACAGACCCCTACGAGCAGTACTTC
cdr3_aa: CASSSGTDPYEQYF
j_call: TRBJ2-7
clone_size: NA
v_call: TRBV4-2
d_call: TRBD1

cdr3_nt: TGTGCCAGCAGTTGGGGCCTACGCAATGAGCAGTTCTTC
cdr3_aa: CASSWGLRNEQFF
j_call: TRBJ2-1
clone_size: NA
v_call: TRBV6-2/TRBV6-3
d_call: NA

cdr3_nt: TGTGCCAGCAGTGAACCTAGTGTGGATGTTAATTCACCCCTCCACTTT
cdr3_aa: CASSEPSVDVNSPLHF
j_call: TRBJ1-6
clone_size: NA
v_call: TRBV6-1
d_call: NA

cdr3_nt: TGTGCCAGTAGTGCAGATATTGGACAGACATACAATGAGCAGTTCTTC
cdr3_aa: CASSADIGQTYNEQFF
j_call: TRBJ2-1
clone_size: NA
v_call: TRBV19
d_call: NA

cdr3_nt: TGTGCCAGCAGCCAAGATCTGCAGGAAGAGACCCAGTACTTC
cdr3_aa: CASSQDLQEETQYF
j_call: TRBJ2-5
clone_size: NA
v_call: TRBV4-2
d_call: NA

cdr3_nt: TGTGCCAGCAGCCAACTGGTTCGGGACGAGCAGTACTTC
cdr3_aa: CASSQLVRDEQYF
j_call: TRBJ2-7
clone_size: NA
v_call: TRBV3-1/TRBV3-2
d_call: NA

cdr3_nt: TGTGCCAGCAGCTTGCTAGGGACTCTACTGAACACTGAAGCTTTCTTT
cdr3_aa: CASSLLGTLLNTEAFF
j_call: TRBJ1-1
clone_size: NA
v_call: TRBV5-5
d_call: NA

cdr3_nt: TGTGCATCAGAATCTGCGGGACAGTCCACAGATACGCAGTATTTT
cdr3_aa: CASESAGQSTDTQYF
j_call: TRBJ2-3
clone_size: NA
v_call: TRBV2
d_call: NA

cdr3_nt: TGTGCCTGGGGCCCCGCCTGGGACATGGGTGGCTACACCTTC
cdr3_aa: CAWGPAWDMGGYTF
j_call: TRBJ1-2
clone_size: NA
v_call: TRBV30
d_call: NA

cdr3_nt: TGTGCCAGCAGCGCTGGGACAGGGGGCGACTACACCTTC
cdr3_aa: CASSAGTGGDYTF
j_call: TRBJ1-2
clone_size: NA
v_call: TRBV9
d_call: TRBD1

cdr3_nt: TGTGCCAGTAGTATGAGAAGGGGTCCAGGAAACACCATATATTTT
cdr3_aa: CASSMRRGPGNTIYF
j_call: TRBJ1-3
clone_size: NA
v_call: TRBV19
d_call: NA

cdr3_nt: TGTGCCAGCAGTTTGGTCTTGGGACAGGGCAGCCCCTCTGGAAACACCATATATTTT
cdr3_aa: CASSLVLGQGSPSGNTIYF
j_call: TRBJ1-3
clone_size: NA
v_call: TRBV28
d_call: TRBD1

cdr3_nt: TGCGCCAGCAGCACGTGGGAAAACACCGGGGAGCTGTTTTTT
cdr3_aa: CASSTWENTGELFF
j_call: TRBJ2-2
clone_size: once
v_call: TRBV5-1
d_call: NA